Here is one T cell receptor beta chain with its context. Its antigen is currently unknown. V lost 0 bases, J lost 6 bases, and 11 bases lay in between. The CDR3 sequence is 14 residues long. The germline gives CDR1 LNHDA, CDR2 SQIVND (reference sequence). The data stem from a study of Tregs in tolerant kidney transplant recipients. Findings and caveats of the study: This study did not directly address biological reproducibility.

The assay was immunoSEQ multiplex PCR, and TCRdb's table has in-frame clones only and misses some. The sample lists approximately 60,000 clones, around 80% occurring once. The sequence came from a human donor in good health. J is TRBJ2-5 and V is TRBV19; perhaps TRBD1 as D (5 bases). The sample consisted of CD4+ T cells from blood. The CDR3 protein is CASSIDPGFKTQYF. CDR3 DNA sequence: TGTGCCAGTAGTATAGATCCAGGGTTCAAGACCCAGTACTTC.